These 5 T cell receptor beta chains came from one sample sequenced in a study of control samples from healthy donors and cancer patients. Sequenced by immunoSEQ multiplex PCR; TCRdb stores in-frame clones only, minus some. The sample holds 120,000 to 150,000 clones; more than 85% are singletons and the top ten take approximately 2.9%. Sequenced material: blood. Receptors were obtained from a man between 25 and 39 years old in good health.

The chain uses TRBV3-1 (or the pseudogene TRBV3-2) and TRBJ1-1; D might be TRBD1 (5 bases). Per germline, CDR1 LGHDT and CDR2 YNNKEL (reference sequence). There are 16 residues in the CDR3. The V end was cut by 1 base, the J end by 4 bases, with 16 bases between. The CDR3 sequence is CASSQVGVLSSTEAFF. The CDR3 DNA reads TGTGCCAGCAGCCAAGTGGGGGTTCTCAGTTCCACTGAAGCTTTCTTT.

This clone was detected only a few times. This rearrangement joins TRBV19 to TRBJ2-3, with 8 bases aligning to TRBD1. The V and J ends lost 4 bases and 1 base, in that order; junction bases with no gene match: 1. The V gene's germline CDR1 is LNHDA and CDR2 SQIVND (reference sequence). The CDR3 loop spans 14 amino acids. The CDR3 sequence: CASSKQGGTDTQYF. The CDR3 DNA is TGTGCCAGTAGTAAACAGGGGGGCACAGATACGCAGTATTTT.

The chain links TRBV7-8 to TRBJ1-1; D might be TRBD1 (5 bases). CDR1 is SGHVS, CDR2 FQNEAQ, per germline. This CDR3 has 15 amino acids. The germline V and J ends were trimmed by 5 bases and 5 bases, with 18 bases remaining between them. For the CDR3, the DNA is TGTGCCAGCAGCCACCCGGCGGGGCAGTGGACTGAAGCTTTCTTT. Protein product: CASSHPAGQWTEAFF. Full variable domain (outside the CDR3, taken from reference TRBV7-8 and TRBJ1-1): GAGVSQSPRYKVAKRGQDVALRCDPISGHVSLFWYQQALGQGPEFLTYFQNEAQLDKSGLPSDRFFAERPEGSVSTLKIQRTQQEDSAVYLCASSHPAGQWTEAFFGQGTRLTVV.

The gene calls are TRBV30 and TRBJ2-7, with D tentatively TRBD2 (5 bases). This CDR3 has 15 amino acids. CDR1 is GTSNPN, CDR2 SVGIG, per germline (reference sequence). V was cut by 2 bases and J by 0 bases, with 14 bases left in between. The CDR3, as DNA: TGTGCCTGGAGTCCCGAGGAGCGGCCCTCCTACGAGCAGTACTTC. It encodes CAWSPEERPSYEQYF.

The chain joins TRBV6-5 to TRBJ1-3, with a tentative D call TRBD1 (5 bases). The CDR3 has 11 amino acids. Trimming shortened V by 6 bases and J by 7 bases, and 7 bases separated the two germline ends. The germline V gene has CDR1 MNHEY and CDR2 SVGAGI. The CDR3 spells CASREGNTIYF. DNA for the CDR3: TGTGCCAGCAGGGAGGGGAACACCATATATTTT.